One and the same sample provided the 24 T cell receptor beta chains below, sequenced in a study of human T cells and chemical hapten exposure. Time point given: pre-sensitization, week 0. Treatment meaning: therapeutic diphenylcyclopropenone sensitization with weekly scalp DPC. TCRdb re-called the RACE reads with MiXCR, one entry per CDR3 protein. The sample records a few hundred thousand distinct CDR3 sequences, 5% to 6.5% being singletons. This material consisted of whole blood, taken in connection with sensitization to the hapten diphenylcyclopropenone (DPC). Receptors originate from a woman under 30 with alopecia areata. Some clones in this sample may be carry-over from other donors' samples.

This clonotype was seen more than once but under ten times. This chain links TRBV6-6 with TRBJ2-7; no clear D gene. The CDR3 spans 14 residues. V shed 0 bases and J shed 5 bases, with 11 bases lying between them. Germline V gene sequence: CDR1 MNHNY, CDR2 SVGAGI (reference sequence). CDR3 sequence: CASSYSVRRDEQYF. CDR3 bases: TGTGCCAGCAGTTACTCCGTCCGCCGAGACGAGCAGTACTTC.

The sample holds a few counts of this clonotype. The V call is TRBV4-3, the J call TRBJ1-5; 7 bases agree with TRBD1. This CDR3 comprises 14 residues. Germline lookup yields CDR1 LGHNA and CDR2 YSLEER. The V gene end was trimmed by 1 base and the J gene end by 9 bases; junction bases not matched to a gene: 6. The CDR3 sequence is CASSQGGQETPQHF. In nucleotides, the CDR3 is TGCGCCAGCAGCCAAGGAGGACAGGAGACGCCCCAGCATTTT.

This clonotype has a count of ten or more. CDR3 nucleotides: TGCAGTGCTGCGGGACTAGCGGGGGGCTCCACAGATACGCAGTATTTT. This codes for CSAAGLAGGSTDTQYF. V gene TRBV20-1 combines with J gene TRBJ2-3; 15 positions agree with TRBD2. In germline, CDR1 is DFQATT, CDR2 SNEGSKA (reference sequence). This CDR3 comprises 16 residues. Trimming cost V 5 bases and J 2 bases; bases outside gene matches: 5.

In its sample, this clonotype was seen a few times. The CDR3 reads CASSSPTVGKLFF. Here the CDR3 DNA reads TGTGCCAGCAGCTCCCCGACAGTTGGAAAACTGTTTTTT. The V call is TRBV7-2, the J call TRBJ1-4, with D maybe TRBD1 (5 bases). V was shortened by 4 bases and J by 10 bases, with 13 bases between the two germline ends. This CDR3 is 13 amino acids long. Germline values: CDR1 SGHTA, CDR2 FQGNSA. Filled out from reference TRBV7-2 and TRBJ1-4, the complete variable domain reads GAGVSQSPSNKVTEKGKDVELRCDPISGHTALYWYRQSLGQGLEFLIYFQGNSAPDKSGLPSDRFSAERTGGSVSTLTIQRTQQEDSAVYLCASSSPTVGKLFFGSGTQLSVL.

This clonotype was counted between two and nine times. This rearrangement joins TRBV19 to TRBJ1-6; TRBD1 agrees at 7 bases. CDR3 size: 14 residues. J was trimmed by 8 bases and V by 5 bases; bases with no gene match: 6. The germline V gene encodes CDR1 LNHDA and CDR2 SQIVND (reference sequence). The CDR3 DNA sequence: TGTGCCAGTAGTGGCCGGGACAGTCATTCACCCCTCCACTTT. Amino acid sequence: CASSGRDSHSPLHF.

This clonotype was counted a few times. The gene calls are TRBV19 and TRBJ2-7, with D unclear. Per the germline V gene, CDR1 is LNHDA and CDR2 is SQIVND (reference sequence). Deletions cut 5 bases from V and 4 bases from J, with 12 bases between. The CDR3 totals 13 residues. CDR3 in DNA: TGTGCCAGTAGTGCCCCTGGGCCATACGAGCAGTACTTC. Its protein is CASSAPGPYEQYF.

The chain has TRBV7-2 and TRBJ2-1; D is uncertain. Trimming removed 2 bases at V and 8 bases at J, with 7 bases between. CDR3 size: 12 residues. Germline V gives CDR1 SGHTA, CDR2 FQGNSA. CDR3 coding DNA: TGTGCCAGCAGCTTATTCGGGCATGAGCAGTTCTTC. Its protein product is CASSLFGHEQFF.

In its sample, this clonotype was seen many times. The chain recombines TRBV19 with TRBJ1-5; no firm D call. The CDR3 contains 15 residues. V was cut by 3 bases and J by 6 bases, with 15 bases left in between. Germline V gene lookup returns CDR1 LNHDA and CDR2 SQIVND (reference sequence). CDR3 coding DNA: TGTGCCAGTAGTATTAGTTGGGGTCCGTCTCAGCCCCAGCATTTT. It codes for CASSISWGPSQPQHF.

This clonotype came up many times. The rearrangement uses TRBV7-3 and TRBJ2-3, with a weak D call TRBD2 (6 bases). Trimming left V 4 bases short and J 4 bases short, with 15 bases between. From germline, CDR1 is SGHTA and CDR2 FQGTGA. This CDR3 region has 15 residues. CDR3 amino acids: CASSSQGGLADTQYF. DNA for the CDR3: TGTGCCAGCAGCTCCCAAGGAGGGTTGGCAGATACGCAGTATTTT.

The table lists this clonotype with a few counts. The rearrangement links TRBV3-1 to TRBJ2-3; D remains ambiguous. This CDR3 region has 16 residues. Per the germline V gene, CDR1 is LGHDT and CDR2 is YNNKEL (reference sequence). Trimming cost V 1 base and J 2 bases, with 13 bases left between them. CDR3 loop: CASSQGGYLATDTQYF. The DNA of the CDR3 is TGTGCCAGCAGCCAAGGGGGTTACTTAGCCACAGATACGCAGTATTTT.

At least ten counts were recorded for this clonotype. The CDR3 nucleotides are TGTGCCAGCAGTCCCGACAGGGACGGTCAGCCCCAGCATTTT. This encodes CASSPDRDGQPQHF. This chain connects TRBV2 to TRBJ1-5; 7 nucleotides line up with TRBD1. V shed 5 bases, J shed 6 bases, and the junction held 7 bases outside the gene matches. From germline, CDR1 is SNHLY and CDR2 FYNNEI. The CDR3 extends over 14 amino acids.

This clonotype was counted a few times. V and J are TRBV7-9 and TRBJ2-3, with D possibly matching TRBD1 (7 bases). Germline V gene data show CDR1 as SEHNR and CDR2 as FQNEAQ (reference sequence). CDR3 size: 19 residues. The V and J ends lost 7 bases and 4 bases respectively, with 30 bases between them. As DNA, the CDR3 is TGTGCCAGCACCCTATCGGAGGGGGCCGTCCGATTGTCGGCAGATACGCAGTATTTT. Its protein is CASTLSEGAVRLSADTQYF.

There are many counts of this clonotype. The V call is TRBV20-1, the J call TRBJ2-5; D is unclear. V was trimmed by 6 bases and J by 4 bases, leaving 6 bases between them. CDR1 DFQATT and CDR2 SNEGSKA come from the germline V gene (reference sequence). This CDR3 contains 10 residues. The CDR3 sequence is CSAIRETQYF. DNA of the CDR3: TGCAGTGCAATCCGAGAGACCCAGTACTTC.

This clonotype was seen only a few times. This chain uses TRBV6-2 or TRBV6-3 with TRBJ2-2; 7 positions match TRBD2. CDR3 length: 14 amino acids. V lost 6 bases to trimming and J lost 4 bases; unmatched junction nucleotides: 5. The germline V gene encodes CDR1 MNHEY and CDR2 SVGEGT. The CDR3 sequence: CASRASGPTGELFF. As DNA, the CDR3 is TGTGCCAGCAGGGCTAGCGGACCCACCGGGGAGCTGTTTTTT.

This chain links TRBV6-1 with TRBJ2-6; the D is unclear. The CDR3 is 14 residues long. Germline lookup yields CDR1 MNHNS and CDR2 SASEGT. V lost 8 bases and J lost 0, with 8 bases in between. The CDR3 loop is CASSRPSGANVLTF. In DNA, the CDR3 is TGTGCCAGCTCTAGACCCTCTGGGGCCAACGTCCTGACTTTC.

On this clonotype itself: At one end the junction does not follow the germline gene, possibly because of a read error. The chain combines TRBV20-1 with TRBJ1-5; possible D gene TRBD1, 6 bases. Germline CDR1 and CDR2: DFQATT and SNEGSKA (reference sequence). This CDR3 contains 16 residues. The CDR3 DNA sequence: TGCAGTGCCCATGGGTCAGGGGTTTATAGCAATCAGCCACAGCATTTT. Amino acids: CSAHGSGVYSNQPQHF.

This clonotype has a count of ten or more. The chain joins TRBV10-3 to TRBJ2-1; weak D call: TRBD2 (7 bases). Germline CDR1 ENHRY, CDR2 SYGVKD. The CDR3 consists of 15 residues. V was cut by 0 bases and J by 7 bases, with 13 bases left in between. The CDR3 DNA sequence: TGTGCCATCAGTGAGTCGACGGGGGGCCGTAATGAGCAGTTCTTC. As protein: CAISESTGGRNEQFF.

V is TRBV27 and J is TRBJ2-2, with a tentative D call TRBD1 (6 bases). The CDR3 is made up of 15 amino acids. In germline, CDR1 is MNHEY, CDR2 SMNVEV (reference sequence). Between the trimmed V and J ends, which lost 3 bases and 4 bases, there was a span of 12 bases. The CDR3 bases are TGTGCCAGCAGTTTTGGCCAGGGGCGCACCGGGGAGCTGTTTTTT. Encoded protein: CASSFGQGRTGELFF.

V gene TRBV12-3 or TRBV12-4 combines with J gene TRBJ2-3; the match to TRBD1 covers 9 bases. With V trimmed by 3 bases and J by 0 bases, 7 bases remained unmatched. This CDR3 comprises 17 residues. CDR3 DNA sequence: TGTGCCAGCAGTTTGGGGACAGGGTTGTCTAGCACAGATACGCAGTATTTT. This encodes CASSLGTGLSSTDTQYF.

In this sample, this clonotype turned up a few times. This chain connects TRBV29-1 to TRBJ1-4; D is possibly TRBD1 (5 bases). Trimming removed 0 bases at V and 6 bases at J, with 14 bases between. CDR1 and CDR2 (germline): SQVTM, ANQGSEA. This CDR3 comprises 15 residues. CDR3 nucleotides: TGCAGCGTTGAAGACCTAGCACGGGGGGATGAAAAACTGTTTTTT. It specifies CSVEDLARGDEKLFF.

Many counts were recorded for this clonotype. The genes are TRBV9 and TRBJ1-2; TRBD1 is a possible D gene (6 bases). There are 15 residues in the CDR3. V was cut by 4 bases and J by 4 bases, with 17 bases left in between. The germline gives CDR1 SGDLS, CDR2 YYNGEE. Here the CDR3 reads CASSPHRVLGYGYTF. CDR3 sequence (DNA): TGTGCCAGCAGCCCACACAGGGTTCTGGGCTATGGCTACACCTTC.

This clonotype was observed a handful of times. The rearrangement joins TRBV9 to TRBJ1-2; D gene uncertain. V shed 1 base and J shed 0 bases, with 10 bases lying between them. The CDR3 is made up of 15 amino acids. Germline V gene lookup returns CDR1 SGDLS and CDR2 YYNGEE. CDR3 bases: TGTGCCAGCAGCGTACTGGGAAATCCTAACTATGGCTACACCTTC. Protein product: CASSVLGNPNYGYTF. The variable domain in full, completed from reference TRBV9 and TRBJ1-2, reads DSGVTQTPKHLITATGQRVTLRCSPRSGDLSVYWYQQSLDQGLQFLIQYYNGEERAKGNILERFSAQQFPDLHSELNLSSLELGDSALYFCASSVLGNPNYGYTFGSGTRLTVV.

This chain connects TRBV6-2 or TRBV6-3 to TRBJ1-5; TRBD1 is a possible D gene (6 bases). Trimming took off 2 bases at V and 2 bases at J, with 10 bases between the two ends. This CDR3 is 15 amino acids long. CDR1 is MNHEY and CDR2 is SVGEGT in the germline V gene. The CDR3 region is CASSYRRGGNQPQHF. The CDR3 nucleotides are TGTGCCAGCAGTTACCGAAGGGGGGGCAATCAGCCCCAGCATTTT.

V is TRBV12-3 or TRBV12-4 and J is TRBJ2-5; the D is unclear. The CDR3 runs to 14 residues. Trimming took off 6 bases at V and 0 bases at J, with 11 bases between the two ends. The CDR3: CASSLTVYQETQYF. The CDR3 region has the DNA TGTGCCAGCAGCCTTACAGTTTACCAAGAGACCCAGTACTTC.